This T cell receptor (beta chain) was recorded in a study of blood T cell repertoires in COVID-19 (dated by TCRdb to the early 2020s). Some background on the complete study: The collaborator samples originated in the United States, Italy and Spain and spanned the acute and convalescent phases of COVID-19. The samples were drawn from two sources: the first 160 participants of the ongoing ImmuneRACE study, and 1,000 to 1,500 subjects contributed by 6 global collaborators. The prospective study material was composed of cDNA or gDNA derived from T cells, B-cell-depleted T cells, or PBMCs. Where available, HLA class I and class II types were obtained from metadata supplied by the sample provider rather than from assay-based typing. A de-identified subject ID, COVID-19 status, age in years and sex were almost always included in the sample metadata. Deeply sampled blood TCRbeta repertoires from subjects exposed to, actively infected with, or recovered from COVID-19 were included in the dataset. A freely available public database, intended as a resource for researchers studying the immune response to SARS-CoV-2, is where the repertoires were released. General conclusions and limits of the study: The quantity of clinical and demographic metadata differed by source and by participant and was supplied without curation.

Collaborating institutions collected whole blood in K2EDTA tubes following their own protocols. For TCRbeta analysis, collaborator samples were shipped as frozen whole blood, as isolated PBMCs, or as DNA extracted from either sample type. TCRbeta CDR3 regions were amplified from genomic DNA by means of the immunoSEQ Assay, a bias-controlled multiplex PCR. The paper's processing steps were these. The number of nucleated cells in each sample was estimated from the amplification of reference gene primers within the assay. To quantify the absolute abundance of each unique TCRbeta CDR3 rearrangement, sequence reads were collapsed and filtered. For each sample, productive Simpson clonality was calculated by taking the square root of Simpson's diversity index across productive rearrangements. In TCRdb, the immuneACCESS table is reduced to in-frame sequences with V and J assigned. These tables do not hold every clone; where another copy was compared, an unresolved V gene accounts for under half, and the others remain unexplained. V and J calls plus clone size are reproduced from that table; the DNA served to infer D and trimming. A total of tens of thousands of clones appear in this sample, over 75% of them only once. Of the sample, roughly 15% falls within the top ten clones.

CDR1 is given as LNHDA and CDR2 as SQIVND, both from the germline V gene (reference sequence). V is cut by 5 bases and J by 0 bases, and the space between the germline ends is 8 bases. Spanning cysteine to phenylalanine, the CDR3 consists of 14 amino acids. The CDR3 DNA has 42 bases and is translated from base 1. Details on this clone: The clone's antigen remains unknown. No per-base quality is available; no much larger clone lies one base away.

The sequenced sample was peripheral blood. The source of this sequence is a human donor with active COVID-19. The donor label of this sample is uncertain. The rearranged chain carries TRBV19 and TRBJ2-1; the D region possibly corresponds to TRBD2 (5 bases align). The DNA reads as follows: TGTGCCAGTAGTCCGGGGAGCTCCTACAATGAGCAGTTCTTC. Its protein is CASSPGSSYNEQFF.